Shown below are 30 T cell receptor beta chains from a single sample sequenced in a study of OX40 agonist ivuxolimab in advanced cancers. Clones were read by immunoSEQ multiplex PCR, and TCRdb kept only the in-frame ones, dropping some. This sample has 70,000 or so clones, with roughly nine tenths found just once. Source: CD4+ or CD8+ T cells sorted from blood, taken in a trial of the OX40 agonist ivuxolimab. These receptor sequences come from an adult with an advanced solid tumor such as melanoma, head and neck, liver or kidney cancer.

The chain is built from TRBV2 and TRBJ2-5, with TRBD2 identical over 10 bases. The CDR3 extends over 17 amino acids. V gave up 7 bases and J gave up 2 bases; unmatched junction bases: 13. The germline V gene encodes CDR1 SNHLY and CDR2 FYNNEI. CDR3 DNA sequence: TGTGCCAGCACCCCTCTGAGAGCGGGGGGGGTACAAGAGACCCAGTACTTC. It specifies CASTPLRAGGVQETQYF. The full variable domain, its missing parts supplied by reference TRBV2 and TRBJ2-5, is EPEVTQTPSHQVTQMGQEVILRCVPISNHLYFYWYRQILGQKVEFLVSFYNNEISEKSEIFDDQFSVERPDGSNFTLKIRSTKLEDSAMYFCASTPLRAGGVQETQYFGPGTRLLVL.

The chain links TRBV20-1 to TRBJ2-5, with unresolved D. The CDR3 is 11 amino acids. V lost 5 bases and J lost 1, with 5 bases in between. The germline V gene encodes CDR1 DFQATT and CDR2 SNEGSKA (reference sequence). Here the CDR3 reads CSAGPQETQYF. CDR3 nucleotide sequence: TGCAGTGCTGGACCCCAAGAGACCCAGTACTTC.

The chain links TRBV6-1 to TRBJ2-3; 8 bases match TRBD2. This CDR3 comprises 15 residues. From germline, CDR1 is MNHNS and CDR2 SASEGT. The V gene end was trimmed by 6 bases and the J gene end by 0 bases; junction bases not matched to a gene: 5. The CDR3 DNA reads TGTGCCAGCAGGCCGAGCGGGAGTAGCACAGATACGCAGTATTTT. This gives the protein CASRPSGSSTDTQYF.

The rearrangement uses TRBV5-4 and TRBJ2-7; 8 nucleotides match TRBD1. CDR1 is SGHNT, CDR2 YYREEE, per germline (reference sequence). This CDR3 is 13 amino acids long. With 4 bases clipped from V and 12 bases from J, the junction kept 12 bases outside the gene matches. The CDR3 nucleotides are TGTGCCAGCAGCGGAGCCGGACAGGGTATAGGGTACTTC. Protein: CASSGAGQGIGYF.

This clone was seen a handful of times. The chain recombines TRBV6-4 with TRBJ2-2, with 7 bases lining up with TRBD2. The CDR3 is 14 residues long. Germline CDR1 MRHNA, CDR2 SNTAGT. After removal of 8 bases from V and 4 bases from J, the junction contained 7 bases not matched to a gene. The CDR3: CASRSAGTTGELFF. CDR3 DNA sequence: TGTGCCAGCCGCTCAGCGGGAACCACCGGGGAGCTGTTTTTT.

V and J are TRBV2 and TRBJ2-3; tentatively, D is TRBD2 (7 bases). V was shortened by 6 bases and J by 4 bases, with 17 bases between the two germline ends. There are 15 residues in the CDR3. Per the germline V gene, CDR1 is SNHLY and CDR2 is FYNNEI. Here the CDR3 reads CASSPGGRVSDTQYF. In DNA form, the CDR3 reads TGTGCCAGCAGCCCGGGGGGCCGGGTATCAGATACGCAGTATTTT.

V and J are TRBV11-3 and TRBJ2-5; 7 bases map to TRBD2. The DNA end favors TRBJ2-7, so the J call may be wrong. The CDR3 is made up of 12 amino acids. Germline V gene data show CDR1 as SGHNT and CDR2 as YENEEA. This CDR3 reads CASSSGTYEQYF. The CDR3 DNA reads as TGTGCCAGCTCTAGCGGTACCTACGAGCAGTACTTC.

CDR3 in DNA: TGTGCCAGCAGGGAGGGAGTAGCGGGAACAGATACGCAGTATTTT. Its protein product is CASREGVAGTDTQYF. The chain recombines TRBV7-3 with TRBJ2-3; 8 bases are shared with TRBD2. Per germline, CDR1 SGHTA and CDR2 FQGTGA. V was pared by 6 bases and J by 3 bases, with 8 bases of the junction left unmatched. This CDR3 has 15 residues.

This chain uses TRBV18 with TRBJ1-1; the D is unclear. The CDR3 covers 13 residues. Trimming removed 3 bases from V and 1 base from J, with 6 bases in between. Per germline, CDR1 KGHSH and CDR2 LQKENI. The CDR3 nucleotides are TGTGCCAGCTCACCTACACCGAACACTGAAGCTTTCTTT. Translating it yields CASSPTPNTEAFF.

V is TRBV5-1 and J is TRBJ2-1, with D possibly being TRBD1 or TRBD2 (6 bases each). Trimming stripped 3 bases from V and 0 bases from J, with 10 bases between. The CDR3 consists of 15 residues. Germline assignment: CDR1 SGHRS and CDR2 YFSETQ. CDR3 loop: CASSSGAFSYNEQFF. CDR3 nucleotides: TGCGCCAGCAGCTCGGGGGCTTTCTCCTACAATGAGCAGTTCTTC.

The V gene is TRBV5-1, the J gene TRBJ2-5; D is possibly TRBD1 (6 bases). V gave up 1 base and J gave up 5 bases, with 27 bases separating them. The CDR3 runs 19 residues. Looked up from germline, CDR1 is SGHRS and CDR2 is YFSETQ. The CDR3 region has the DNA TGCGCCAGCAGCTTGAGATTACAGGGTCGACCAACCAAGACGGAGACCCAGTACTTC. Protein product: CASSLRLQGRPTKTETQYF.

This chain joins TRBV6-6 and TRBJ1-1, with D possibly matching TRBD1 (6 bases). The ends were cut back, 4 bases at V and 10 bases at J, with 13 bases in the middle. CDR1 is MNHNY and CDR2 is SVGAGI in the germline V gene (reference sequence). CDR3 length equals 12 residues. CDR3 residues: CASSFVTGIAFF. The DNA for the CDR3 is TGTGCCAGCAGTTTCGTCACAGGGATAGCTTTCTTT.

The rearrangement links TRBV9 to TRBJ1-5; 9 bases align to TRBD1. V dropped 3 bases and J dropped 0; count of bases not matched to a gene: 7. The CDR3 spans 17 residues. CDR1 is SGDLS and CDR2 is YYNGEE in the germline V gene. Written as DNA, the CDR3 is TGTGCCAGCAGCGCGGGACAGGGTATCAATAGCAATCAGCCCCAGCATTTT. Its translation is CASSAGQGINSNQPQHF.

The V call is TRBV28, the J call TRBJ2-7; weak D call: TRBD2 (5 bases). CDR1 MDHEN and CDR2 SYDVKM come from the germline V gene. V lost 5 bases and J lost 7, with 21 bases in between. This CDR3 is 15 amino acids long. The CDR3 spells CASSAARVGAEEQYF. For the CDR3, the DNA is TGTGCCAGCAGTGCCGCCCGGGTGGGAGCGGAGGAGCAGTACTTC.

The V gene is TRBV2, the J gene TRBJ2-5; D possibly uses TRBD1 or TRBD2 (5 bases each). Trimming removed 7 bases from V and 10 bases from J, with 13 bases in between. CDR1 and CDR2 (germline): SNHLY, FYNNEI. This CDR3 has 11 residues. DNA for the CDR3: TGTGCCAGCATGAGGGACCTCATCCAGTACTTC. Protein: CASMRDLIQYF.

The chain employs TRBV5-4 and TRBJ2-1; 8 bases are shared with TRBD2. The CDR3 spans 15 residues. With 1 base clipped from V and 5 bases from J, the junction kept 5 bases outside the gene matches. The V gene's germline CDR1 is SGHNT and CDR2 YYREEE (reference sequence). CDR3 sequence: CASSLRLATNNEQFF. For the CDR3, the DNA is TGTGCCAGCAGCTTGCGACTAGCGACTAACAATGAGCAGTTCTTC.

The chain has TRBV29-1 and TRBJ2-1; D might be TRBD2 (6 bases). This CDR3 is 16 amino acids long. Germline V CDR1 and CDR2: SQVTM, ANQGSEA. V shed 0 bases and J shed 4 bases, with 16 bases lying between them. The DNA for the CDR3 is TGCAGCGTTGAAGATAACGGGAGCGGCCTATACAATGAGCAGTTCTTC. This gives the protein CSVEDNGSGLYNEQFF.

CDR3 in DNA: TGCGCCAGCAGCTTTGATAGCGGGAGGTTCTCAGATACGCAGTATTTT. Translating gives CASSFDSGRFSDTQYF. This chain links TRBV5-1 with TRBJ2-3; 10 positions agree with TRBD2. The trim removed 2 bases at V and 4 bases at J, leaving 7 bases unmatched. The V gene's germline CDR1 is SGHRS and CDR2 YFSETQ. The CDR3 is 16 residues long.

This sequence joins TRBV30 and TRBJ1-6, with a possible D match to TRBD1 (5 bases). V was clipped by 2 bases and J by 6 bases, with 8 bases between them. This CDR3 contains 13 residues. The V gene's germline CDR1 is GTSNPN and CDR2 SVGIG (reference sequence). CDR3 in DNA: TGTGCCTGGAGTAGGCAGGGTAATTCACCCCTCCACTTT. Its translation is CAWSRQGNSPLHF. The full variable domain, its missing parts supplied by reference TRBV30 and TRBJ1-6, is SQTIHQWPATLVQPVGSPLSLECTVEGTSNPNLYWYRQAAGRGLQLLFYSVGIGQISSEVPQNLSASRPQDRQFILSSKKLLLSDSGFYLCAWSRQGNSPLHFGNGTRLTVT.

This clone has only a few counts. The chain has TRBV7-3 and TRBJ2-3; a weak D match, TRBD2 (5 bases). The CDR3 loop spans 15 amino acids. Germline V CDR1 and CDR2: SGHTA, FQGTGA. V shed 4 bases and J shed 0 bases, with 11 bases lying between them. The CDR3 here is CASSSGSTSTDTQYF. For the CDR3, the DNA is TGTGCCAGCAGCTCGGGGTCCACTAGCACAGATACGCAGTATTTT.

This clone showed up just once. V and J are TRBV19 and TRBJ2-1; the D is unclear. The CDR3 is made up of 14 amino acids. Trimming stripped 5 bases from V and 0 bases from J, with 8 bases between. CDR1 and CDR2 from the germline V gene are LNHDA and SQIVND (reference sequence). The CDR3 sequence is CASSHVSSYNEQFF. CDR3 coding DNA: TGTGCCAGTAGTCACGTGAGCTCCTACAATGAGCAGTTCTTC.

The count of this clone is one. The rearrangement links TRBV11-2 to TRBJ2-7, with 8 bases identical to TRBD1. Germline trimming cut 5 bases from V and 0 bases from J; bases unmatched to any gene: 3. The CDR3 runs to 14 residues. Germline V gives CDR1 SGHAT, CDR2 FQNNGV. DNA for the CDR3: TGTGCCAGCAGCGCCGACAGGGGCTCCTACGAGCAGTACTTC. Its translation is CASSADRGSYEQYF.

The rearrangement uses TRBV7-8 and TRBJ2-3; the D gene is possibly TRBD1 (6 bases). Germline-derived CDR1 and CDR2 are SGHVS and FQNEAQ. V lost 4 bases to trimming and J lost 7 bases, with 18 bases between them. CDR3 length: 15 residues. In DNA form, the CDR3 reads TGTGCCAGCAGCTCAGCGGTAAGGGGGTGGAATACGCAGTATTTT. Translation: CASSSAVRGWNTQYF.

CDR3 in amino acids: CASSLQGSGANVLTF. The CDR3 DNA reads TGTGCCAGCAGCCTACAGGGCTCTGGGGCCAACGTCCTGACTTTC. This chain joins TRBV27 and TRBJ2-6; perhaps TRBD1 as D (6 bases). The CDR3 covers 15 residues. The V gene lost 6 bases and the J gene lost 0 bases, with 9 bases spanning the gap. CDR1 and CDR2 (germline): MNHEY, SMNVEV (reference sequence).

This clone was detected once. The gene calls are TRBV19 and TRBJ1-5; TRBD1 is a possible D gene (5 bases). There are 16 residues in the CDR3. Trimming removed 6 bases from V and 0 bases from J, with 15 bases in between. Germline-derived CDR1 and CDR2 are LNHDA and SQIVND (reference sequence). This CDR3 reads CASRISGTDSNQPQHF. For the CDR3, the DNA is TGTGCCAGTAGGATATCCGGGACGGATAGCAATCAGCCCCAGCATTTT.

In its sample, this clone was seen a few times. The chain is built from TRBV10-1 and TRBJ2-1; TRBD1 matches at 7 bases. Germline CDR1 is WNHNN and CDR2 is SYGVQD (reference sequence). The CDR3 has 13 residues. Unmatched junction bases numbered 8, after V lost 5 bases and J lost 10 bases. The CDR3 here is CASSLQGSREQFF. The DNA for the CDR3 is TGCGCCAGCAGTCTACAGGGGAGTCGAGAGCAGTTCTTC.

V usage is TRBV15 and J usage is TRBJ1-2; D is ambiguous. The germline gives CDR1 LNHNV, CDR2 YYDKDF (reference sequence). The CDR3 sequence is 14 residues long. The V end was cut by 0 bases, the J end by 2 bases, with 7 bases between. The CDR3 nucleotides are TGTGCCACCAGCAGAGATCCAGGAAACTATGGCTACACCTTC. Its protein product is CATSRDPGNYGYTF.

This chain uses TRBV18 with TRBJ1-1; D gene unclear. Germline CDR1 KGHSH, CDR2 LQKENI. Trimming left V 6 bases short and J 0 bases short, with 11 bases between. CDR3 length: 14 amino acids. CDR3 amino acids: CASSQGRLNTEAFF. The CDR3 region has the DNA TGTGCCAGCTCGCAAGGACGGCTGAACACTGAAGCTTTCTTT.

CDR3 DNA sequence: TGTGCCAGCAGCCCCGGACAGAAACTCTACTACGAGCAGTACTTC. This gives the protein CASSPGQKLYYEQYF. The chain carries TRBV7-2 and TRBJ2-7, with a tentative D call TRBD1 (6 bases). Germline CDR1 and CDR2: SGHTA and FQGNSA. Trimming removed 5 bases from V and 3 bases from J, with 17 bases in between. The CDR3 length is 15 residues.

The chain employs TRBV5-5 and TRBJ2-5; D not resolved. This CDR3 has 12 residues. V lost 2 bases and J 4 bases, leaving 6 bases between the germline ends. Looked up from germline, CDR1 is SGHKS and CDR2 is YYEKEE (reference sequence). Here the CDR3 reads CASSFLGETQYF. CDR3 sequence (DNA): TGTGCCAGCAGCTTCCTGGGAGAGACCCAGTACTTC.